The 20 T cell receptor beta chains reported below all come from one sample, sequenced in a study of control samples from healthy donors and cancer patients. Clones were read by immunoSEQ multiplex PCR, and TCRdb kept only the in-frame ones, dropping some. The table has over 100,000 clones, 90% seen once. Sequenced: blood. These receptors were obtained from a human donor in good health. The donor label of this sample is uncertain.

V is TRBV11-2 and J is TRBJ1-4; no clear D gene. V was pared by 1 base and J by 4 bases, with 4 bases between. The germline CDR1 and CDR2 sequences are SGHAT and FQNNGV. The CDR3 extends over 13 amino acids. In DNA form, the CDR3 reads TGTGCCAGCAGCTTAGCGGGTAATGAAAAACTGTTTTTT. As protein: CASSLAGNEKLFF.

This rearrangement joins TRBV28 to TRBJ2-7; TRBD2 matches 9 bases. Trimming removed 7 bases from V and 7 bases from J; junction bases left unmatched: 8. Germline V gene sequence: CDR1 MDHEN, CDR2 SYDVKM. This CDR3 comprises 13 residues. CDR3 loop: CASIGTSGREQYF. The CDR3 nucleotides read TGTGCCAGCATTGGTACTAGCGGGCGGGAGCAGTACTTC.

The genes are TRBV12-5 and TRBJ1-4; 10 bases are a match to TRBD1. The CDR3 consists of 14 residues. CDR1 and CDR2 (germline): LGHNT, FRNRAP. V was clipped by 6 bases and J by 7 bases; unmatched bases: 5. CDR3 loop: CASGNGTGVEKLFF. The CDR3 coding sequence is TGTGCTAGTGGCAACGGGACAGGGGTTGAAAAACTGTTTTTT.

This clone was counted between two and nine times. The gene calls are TRBV11-2 and TRBJ1-1; the D is unclear. V lost 1 base, J lost 1 base, and 4 bases lay in between. Germline V gene sequence: CDR1 SGHAT, CDR2 FQNNGV. The CDR3 runs 13 residues. In DNA form, the CDR3 reads TGTGCCAGCAGCTTAGGGGCGAACACTGAAGCTTTCTTT. Translated: CASSLGANTEAFF.

The chain combines TRBV15 with TRBJ1-5, with unresolved D. Germline V gene data show CDR1 as LNHNV and CDR2 as YYDKDF (reference sequence). Trimming stripped 1 base from V and 1 base from J, with 8 bases between. The CDR3 is 15 amino acids. The CDR3 spells CATSRATISNQPQHF. In DNA, the CDR3 is TGTGCCACCAGCAGAGCGACCATCAGCAATCAGCCCCAGCATTTT.

Of note for this clone: In the same sample, other DNA sequences code for this CDR3. This chain joins TRBV2 and TRBJ1-6; TRBD1 matches 7 bases. Germline V gene data show CDR1 as SNHLY and CDR2 as FYNNEI. The CDR3 is made up of 14 amino acids. With V trimmed by 2 bases and J by 5 bases, 0 bases remained unmatched. This chain's CDR3 is CASSEQGDNSPLHF. Here the CDR3 DNA reads TGTGCCAGCAGTGAACAGGGGGATAATTCACCCCTCCACTTT.

CDR3 region: CASSPGSGGDEQFF. The CDR3 DNA follows: TGTGCCAGCAGCCCTGGGAGCGGGGGCGATGAGCAGTTCTTC. This chain joins TRBV3-1 (or the pseudogene TRBV3-2) and TRBJ2-1; 8 nucleotides agree with TRBD2. CDR3 length equals 14 residues. With 4 bases clipped from V and 8 bases from J, the junction kept 7 bases outside the gene matches. CDR1 is LGHDT and CDR2 is YNNKEL in the germline V gene (reference sequence).

The chain carries TRBV4-3 and TRBJ1-5, with D possibly matching TRBD1 (6 bases). Trimming pared 0 bases from V and 4 bases from J, leaving 10 bases between. Germline lookup yields CDR1 LGHNA and CDR2 YSLEER. The CDR3 consists of 15 residues. For the CDR3, the DNA is TGCGCCAGCAGCCAAGACGGACAGAAGAATCAGCCCCAGCATTTT. It specifies CASSQDGQKNQPQHF.

V and J are TRBV12-5 and TRBJ1-5; tentatively, D is TRBD1 (5 bases). Trimming stripped 3 bases from V and 5 bases from J, with 8 bases between. CDR3 length: 13 amino acids. The germline V gene encodes CDR1 LGHNT and CDR2 FRNRAP. CDR3 sequence reads: CASGLDSDQPQHF. The CDR3 nucleotides read TGTGCTAGTGGTTTAGACAGTGATCAGCCCCAGCATTTT.

V and J are TRBV2 and TRBJ2-1, with 10 bases fitting TRBD1. After removal of 3 bases from V and 2 bases from J, the junction contained 4 bases not matched to a gene. From germline, CDR1 is SNHLY and CDR2 FYNNEI. CDR3 length equals 16 residues. The CDR3 DNA is TGTGCCAGCAGTGATCTGGGACAGGGGACCTACAATGAGCAGTTCTTC. This encodes CASSDLGQGTYNEQFF.

This clone occurred once. The genes are TRBV6-1 and TRBJ1-6; D uncertain. CDR1 MNHNS and CDR2 SASEGT come from the germline V gene. V gave up 2 bases and J gave up 3 bases, with 8 bases separating them. The CDR3 spans 15 residues. CDR3 amino acids: CASSEWSFYNSPLHF. CDR3 bases: TGTGCCAGCAGTGAATGGAGCTTCTATAATTCACCCCTCCACTTT.

The rearrangement uses TRBV18 and TRBJ1-1, with no clear D. Trimming removed 3 bases from V and 0 bases from J, with 8 bases in between. The length of the CDR3 is 14 residues. CDR1 and CDR2 (germline): KGHSH, LQKENI. CDR3 sequence (DNA): TGTGCCAGCTCACCGCGGACCATGAACACTGAAGCTTTCTTT. As protein: CASSPRTMNTEAFF.

The chain employs TRBV7-8 and TRBJ1-3; a weak D match, TRBD1 (6 bases). Germline CDR1 SGHVS, CDR2 FQNEAQ. This CDR3 has 20 residues. Trimming removed 0 bases from V and 0 bases from J, with 21 bases in between. The CDR3 is CASSLAYRDSNTFSGNTIYF. The CDR3 nucleotides read TGTGCCAGCAGCTTAGCCTACAGGGACTCGAACACGTTCTCTGGAAACACCATATATTTT.

The chain combines TRBV19 with TRBJ1-5; TRBD1 matches 9 bases. The germline V gene has CDR1 LNHDA and CDR2 SQIVND (reference sequence). The trim removed 6 bases at V and 4 bases at J, leaving 7 bases unmatched. The CDR3 has 15 residues. CDR3 loop: CASRKDRGLNQPQHF. The CDR3 coding sequence is TGTGCCAGTAGGAAGGACAGGGGATTGAATCAGCCCCAGCATTTT.

CDR3 DNA sequence: TGTGCCAGCACCGGGACAGGGGGCGACTATGGCTACACCTTC. Translating gives CASTGTGGDYGYTF. The V gene is TRBV6-5, the J gene TRBJ1-2; TRBD1 agrees at 12 bases. V dropped 7 bases and J dropped 3; count of bases not matched to a gene: 3. This CDR3 is 14 amino acids long. Germline CDR1 MNHEY, CDR2 SVGAGI.

This clone has just one count. V and J are TRBV18 and TRBJ1-1; D not resolved. Germline V gene data show CDR1 as KGHSH and CDR2 as LQKENI. The CDR3 length is 13 residues. V shed 4 bases and J shed 5 bases, with 11 bases lying between them. The CDR3 is CASSLGSGTEAFF. CDR3 DNA: TGTGCCAGCTCACTCGGCTCTGGGACTGAAGCTTTCTTT.

This chain uses TRBV27 with TRBJ2-7, with D hard to call. From germline, CDR1 is MNHEY and CDR2 SMNVEV (reference sequence). The CDR3 is made up of 12 amino acids. Trimming took off 6 bases at V and 2 bases at J, with 8 bases between the two ends. The CDR3 region is CASRTSAYEQYF. For the CDR3, the DNA is TGTGCCAGCAGAACATCGGCCTACGAGCAGTACTTC.

This chain uses TRBV3-1 (or the pseudogene TRBV3-2) with TRBJ1-2, with 9 bases identical to TRBD1. Germline CDR1 LGHDT, CDR2 YNNKEL (reference sequence). This CDR3 has 14 amino acids. V dropped 4 bases and J dropped 5; count of bases not matched to a gene: 5. The CDR3 DNA reads as TGTGCCAGCAGCCGGACAGGGGTTAGGTATGGCTACACCTTC. Protein: CASSRTGVRYGYTF.

The V gene is TRBV5-4, the J gene TRBJ1-2, with TRBD1 as a possible D gene (5 bases). The CDR3 has 15 residues. The V and J ends lost 4 bases and 0 bases respectively, with 13 bases between them. Germline assignment: CDR1 SGHNT and CDR2 YYREEE (reference sequence). Here the CDR3 reads CASSRAGGTNYGYTF. CDR3 DNA: TGTGCCAGCAGCCGCGCGGGGGGAACTAACTATGGCTACACCTTC.

J is TRBJ2-7 and V is TRBV19; D is undetermined. The CDR3 extends over 11 amino acids. Trimming pared 4 bases from V and 3 bases from J, leaving 4 bases between. The V gene's germline CDR1 is LNHDA and CDR2 SQIVND (reference sequence). CDR3 nucleotides: TGTGCCAGTAGTAGAGGCTACGAGCAGTACTTC. It yields the protein CASSRGYEQYF.